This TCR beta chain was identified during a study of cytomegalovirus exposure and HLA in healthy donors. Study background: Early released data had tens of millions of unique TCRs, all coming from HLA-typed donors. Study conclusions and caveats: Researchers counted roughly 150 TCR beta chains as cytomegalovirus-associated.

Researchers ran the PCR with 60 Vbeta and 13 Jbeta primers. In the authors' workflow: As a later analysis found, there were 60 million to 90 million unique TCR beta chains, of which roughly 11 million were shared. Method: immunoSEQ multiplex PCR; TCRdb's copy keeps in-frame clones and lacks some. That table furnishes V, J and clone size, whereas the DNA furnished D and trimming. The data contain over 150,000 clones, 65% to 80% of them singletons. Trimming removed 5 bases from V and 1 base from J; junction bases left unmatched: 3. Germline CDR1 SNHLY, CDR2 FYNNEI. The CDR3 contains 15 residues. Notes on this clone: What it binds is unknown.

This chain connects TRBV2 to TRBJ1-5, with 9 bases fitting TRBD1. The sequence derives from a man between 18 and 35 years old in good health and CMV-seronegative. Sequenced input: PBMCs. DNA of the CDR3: TGTGCCAGCAGTCCGACAGGGGGAAGCAATCAGCCCCAGCATTTT. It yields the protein CASSPTGGSNQPQHF.